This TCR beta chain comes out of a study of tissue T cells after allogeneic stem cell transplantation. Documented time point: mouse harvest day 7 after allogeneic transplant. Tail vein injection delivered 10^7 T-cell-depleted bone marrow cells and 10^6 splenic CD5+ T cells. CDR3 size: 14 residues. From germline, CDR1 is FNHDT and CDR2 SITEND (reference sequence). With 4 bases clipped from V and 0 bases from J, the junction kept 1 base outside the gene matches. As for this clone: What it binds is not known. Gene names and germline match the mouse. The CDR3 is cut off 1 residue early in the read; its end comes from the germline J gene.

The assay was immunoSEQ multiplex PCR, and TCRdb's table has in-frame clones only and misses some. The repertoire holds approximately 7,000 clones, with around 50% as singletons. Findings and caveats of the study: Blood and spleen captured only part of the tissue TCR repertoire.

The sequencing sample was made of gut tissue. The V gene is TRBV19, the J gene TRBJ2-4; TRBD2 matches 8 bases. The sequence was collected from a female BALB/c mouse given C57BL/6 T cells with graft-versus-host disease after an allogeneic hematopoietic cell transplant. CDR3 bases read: TGTGCCAGCAGTGACTGGGGTAGTCAAAACACCTTGTAC. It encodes CASSDWGSQNTLY. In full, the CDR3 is CASSDWGSQNTLYF.